One sample yielded the 20 T cell receptor beta chains listed below, sequenced in a study of cytomegalovirus exposure and HLA in healthy donors. PCR primers comprised 60 Vbeta and 13 Jbeta primers. Clones were sequenced by immunoSEQ multiplex PCR, and TCRdb holds only the in-frame ones, with some missing. The data hold more than 95,000 clones, with around 68% observed a single time. The sequenced sample was PBMCs. These receptors all stem from a woman aged 45-59 years in good health and CMV-seropositive.

The J gene is TRBJ2-7, the V gene TRBV7-2, with a tentative D call TRBD2 (6 bases). There are 14 residues in the CDR3. The V gene lost 3 bases and the J gene lost 0 bases, with 9 bases spanning the gap. Per germline, CDR1 SGHTA and CDR2 FQGNSA. The CDR3 region has the DNA TGTGCCAGCAGCTTCGGGGACTCCTCCTACGAGCAGTACTTC. As protein: CASSFGDSSYEQYF.

The chain recombines TRBV5-1 with TRBJ2-5; TRBD1 matches 11 bases. The CDR3 contains 16 residues. Trimming removed 4 bases from V and 5 bases from J; junction bases left unmatched: 10. The germline CDR1 and CDR2 sequences are SGHRS and YFSETQ. The CDR3 DNA is TGCGCCAGCAGCGGAACCGGGACAGGGGGTCTGGAGACCCAGTACTTC. Protein product: CASSGTGTGGLETQYF.

This clone was counted only a few times. The chain uses TRBV4-3 and TRBJ2-5; 7 nucleotides agree with TRBD2. V shed 0 bases, J shed 4 bases, and the junction held 2 bases outside the gene matches. Looked up from germline, CDR1 is LGHNA and CDR2 is YSLEER. This CDR3 contains 14 residues. CDR3: CASSQEASGETQYF. CDR3 nucleotide sequence: TGCGCCAGCAGCCAAGAGGCTAGCGGAGAGACCCAGTACTTC.

The chain employs TRBV30 and TRBJ1-1, with TRBD1 matching 7 bases. With 2 bases clipped from V and 7 bases from J, the junction kept 7 bases outside the gene matches. The V gene's germline CDR1 is GTSNPN and CDR2 SVGIG (reference sequence). The CDR3 has 13 amino acids. The CDR3: CAWSRQGGDEAFF. CDR3 coding DNA: TGTGCCTGGAGTAGACAGGGCGGGGATGAAGCTTTCTTT.

This chain connects TRBV10-3 to TRBJ1-2, with 7 bases fitting TRBD1. From germline, CDR1 is ENHRY and CDR2 SYGVKD. Trimming cost V 6 bases and J 6 bases; bases outside gene matches: 4. The CDR3 is 12 amino acids. CDR3 amino acids: CAIRGTEDGYTF. The CDR3 DNA sequence: TGTGCCATCAGGGGGACAGAGGATGGCTACACCTTC.

The chain links TRBV21-1 to TRBJ2-1; the table names TRBD1, a call not compared with the DNA. TRBV21-1 has pseudogene status. The CDR3 consists of 14 residues. CDR3 sequence (DNA): TGTGCCAGCAGCATATACAGGGTGGACAATGAGCAGTTCTTC. This sequence encodes CASSIYRVDNEQFF.

The V and J genes are TRBV7-9 and TRBJ2-1; D may be TRBD1 (6 bases). V was shortened by 5 bases and J by 7 bases, with 18 bases between the two germline ends. Germline V gene lookup returns CDR1 SEHNR and CDR2 FQNEAQ (reference sequence). CDR3 size: 15 residues. CDR3 sequence reads: CASSPPGQLGNEQFF. In DNA form, the CDR3 reads TGTGCCAGCAGCCCGCCGGGACAACTGGGGAATGAGCAGTTCTTC.

The chain recombines TRBV5-1 with TRBJ2-1, with 7 bases identical to TRBD1. The CDR3 length is 16 residues. The V and J ends lost 2 bases and 0 bases, in that order; junction bases with no gene match: 5. The germline V gene has CDR1 SGHRS and CDR2 YFSETQ. The CDR3 coding sequence is TGCGCCAGCAGCTTAGAGGGACAGAGCTCCTACAATGAGCAGTTCTTC. Amino acids: CASSLEGQSSYNEQFF.

The chain has TRBV25-1 and TRBJ2-1, with D possibly TRBD1 on 5 matching bases. V was clipped by 3 bases and J by 9 bases, with 21 bases between them. The CDR3 is made up of 16 amino acids. CDR1 is MGHDK, CDR2 SYGVNS, per germline. Written as DNA, the CDR3 is TGTGCCAGCAGTGACTCCGGGTCTTATCTAAGGGGTGAGCAGTTCTTC. Amino acid sequence: CASSDSGSYLRGEQFF.

This rearrangement joins TRBV19 to TRBJ2-7; TRBD1 matches at 9 bases. CDR1 and CDR2 (germline): LNHDA, SQIVND (reference sequence). This CDR3 spans 16 amino acids. V lost 5 bases, J lost 2 bases, and 10 bases stayed unmatched. In DNA, the CDR3 is TGTGCCAGTAGTTCCGGACAGGGGACTTTACCCTACGAGCAGTACTTC. Translation gives CASSSGQGTLPYEQYF.

This chain links TRBV4-1 with TRBJ1-6; 10 nucleotides align to TRBD1. Germline-derived CDR1 and CDR2 are MGHRA and YSYEKL. Germline trimming cut 2 bases from V and 10 bases from J; bases unmatched to any gene: 11. The CDR3 is 17 residues long. DNA of the CDR3: TGCGCCAGCAGCCAAACCACTACCGGGACAGGGGTCTCACCCCTCCACTTT. It is translated as CASSQTTTGTGVSPLHF.

In its sample, this clone was seen a few times. J is TRBJ1-2 and V is TRBV27, with 7 bases fitting TRBD1. Germline loops: CDR1 MNHEY, CDR2 SMNVEV (reference sequence). The trim removed 0 bases at V and 1 base at J, leaving 8 bases unmatched. This CDR3 has 17 amino acids. For the CDR3, the DNA is TGTGCCAGCAGTTTATCGTTTTCGGGACAGATTAACTATGGCTACACCTTC. Protein sequence: CASSLSFSGQINYGYTF.

V usage is TRBV18 and J usage is TRBJ1-2; D uncertain. The length of the CDR3 is 15 residues. The ends were cut back, 2 bases at V and 0 bases at J, with 10 bases in the middle. Per the germline V gene, CDR1 is KGHSH and CDR2 is LQKENI. As DNA, the CDR3 is TGTGCCAGCTCACCAACTGACACAGCTAACTATGGCTACACCTTC. It encodes CASSPTDTANYGYTF.

The chain employs TRBV28 and TRBJ2-7; 7 bases are a match to TRBD1. Per the germline V gene, CDR1 is MDHEN and CDR2 is SYDVKM. The CDR3 consists of 14 residues. V was clipped by 4 bases and J by 5 bases; unmatched bases: 8. In nucleotides, the CDR3 is TGTGCCAGCAGTTCCCTAGGACAGGCCGACGAGCAGTACTTC. Translated, it gives CASSSLGQADEQYF. The whole variable domain, filled in from reference TRBV28 and TRBJ2-7, reads DVKVTQSSRYLVKRTGEKVFLECVQDMDHENMFWYRQDPGLGLRLIYFSYDVKMKEKGDIPEGYSVSREKKERFSLILESASTNQTSMYLCASSSLGQADEQYFGPGTRLTVT.

The chain uses TRBV19 and TRBJ1-1; the D gene is possibly TRBD1 (5 bases). CDR1 is LNHDA, CDR2 SQIVND, per germline (reference sequence). This CDR3 is 14 amino acids long. V gave up 4 bases and J gave up 0 bases, with 9 bases separating them. The CDR3 reads CASSTRRVNTEAFF. The CDR3 DNA sequence: TGTGCCAGTAGTACCCGCAGGGTGAACACTGAAGCTTTCTTT.

This clone showed up just a few times. This chain links TRBV19 with TRBJ2-7; perhaps TRBD1 as D (5 bases). This CDR3 is 16 amino acids long. The germline V gene encodes CDR1 LNHDA and CDR2 SQIVND (reference sequence). The V end lost 4 bases, the J end lost 1 base, and 17 bases lay between the germline ends. The CDR3 DNA reads TGTGCCAGTAGTACCCACTATTCGGACACTTCCTACGAGCAGTACTTC. This translates into CASSTHYSDTSYEQYF.

The chain couples TRBV7-2 to TRBJ1-5; no firm D call. Trimming left V 5 bases short and J 8 bases short, with 13 bases between. The germline V gene encodes CDR1 SGHTA and CDR2 FQGNSA. This CDR3 region has 13 residues. CDR3 coding DNA: TGTGCCAGCAGCCCCTCATTTAGTGAGCCCCAGCATTTT. Residues: CASSPSFSEPQHF.

The J gene is TRBJ2-1, the V gene TRBV10-3; 7 bases align to TRBD2. Unmatched junction bases numbered 3, after V lost 9 bases and J lost 4 bases. CDR1 and CDR2 from the germline V gene are ENHRY and SYGVKD. This CDR3 is built from 12 residues. The CDR3 DNA is TGTGCCATTCAAGCGGGGTACAATGAGCAGTTCTTC. Translated, it gives CAIQAGYNEQFF.

The CDR3 sequence is CASSLQQGGPNYGYTF. The CDR3, as DNA: TGCGCCAGCAGCCTCCAACAGGGGGGACCTAACTATGGCTACACCTTC. V gene TRBV4-1 combines with J gene TRBJ1-2; 8 bases agree with TRBD1. The V and J ends lost 4 bases and 0 bases, in that order; junction bases with no gene match: 7. Germline V lookup: CDR1 MGHRA, CDR2 YSYEKL. The CDR3 has 16 residues.

In its sample, this clone was seen a few times. This sequence joins TRBV5-4 and TRBJ1-1, with 10 bases lining up with TRBD1. The germline gives CDR1 SGHNT, CDR2 YYREEE (reference sequence). After removal of 4 bases from V and 4 bases from J, the junction contained 1 base not matched to a gene. CDR3 length: 13 residues. CDR3 DNA: TGTGCCAGCAGCCGGACAGGGGGCACTGAAGCTTTCTTT. Translating gives CASSRTGGTEAFF.